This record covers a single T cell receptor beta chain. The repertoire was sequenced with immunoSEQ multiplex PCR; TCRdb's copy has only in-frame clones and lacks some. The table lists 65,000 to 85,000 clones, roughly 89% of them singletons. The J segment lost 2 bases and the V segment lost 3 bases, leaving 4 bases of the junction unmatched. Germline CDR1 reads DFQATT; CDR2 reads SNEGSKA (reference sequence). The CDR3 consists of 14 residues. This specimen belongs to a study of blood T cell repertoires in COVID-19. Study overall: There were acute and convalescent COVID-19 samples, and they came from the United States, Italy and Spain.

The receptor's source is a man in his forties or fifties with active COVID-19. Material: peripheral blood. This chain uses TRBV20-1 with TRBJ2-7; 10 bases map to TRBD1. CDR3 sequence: CSASLGQGAYEQYF. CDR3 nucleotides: TGCAGTGCTAGTTTAGGACAGGGGGCCTACGAGCAGTACTTC.